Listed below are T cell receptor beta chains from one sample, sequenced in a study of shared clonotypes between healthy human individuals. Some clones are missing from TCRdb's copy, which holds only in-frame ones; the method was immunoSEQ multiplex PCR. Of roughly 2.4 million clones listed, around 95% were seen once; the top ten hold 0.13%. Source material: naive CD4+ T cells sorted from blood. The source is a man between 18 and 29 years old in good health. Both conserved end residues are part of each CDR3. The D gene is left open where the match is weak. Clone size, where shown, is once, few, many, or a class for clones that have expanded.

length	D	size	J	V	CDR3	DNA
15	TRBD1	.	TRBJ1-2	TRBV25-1	CASRGSGTAAGGYTF	TGTGCCAGCAGGGGGTCCGGGACAGCTGCGGGTGGCTACACCTTC
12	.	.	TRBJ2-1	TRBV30	CAWSSQGDEQFF	TGTGCCTGGAGCAGTCAGGGCGATGAGCAGTTCTTC
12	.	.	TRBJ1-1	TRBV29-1	CSVDRGGTEAFF	TGCAGCGTTGATCGGGGAGGGACTGAAGCTTTCTTT
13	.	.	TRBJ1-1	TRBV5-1	CASSAAENTEAFF	TGCGCCAGCAGTGCGGCGGAGAACACTGAAGCTTTCTTT
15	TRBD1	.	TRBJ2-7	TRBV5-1	CASSTTGGAPYEQYF	TGCGCCAGCAGCACTACAGGGGGCGCCCCCTACGAGCAGTACTTC
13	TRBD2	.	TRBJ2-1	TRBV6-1	CASITSGGNEQFF	TGTGCCAGCATCACTAGCGGGGGCAATGAGCAGTTCTTC
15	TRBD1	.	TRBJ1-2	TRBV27	CASSYDRGPDYGYTF	TGTGCCAGCAGTTACGACAGGGGGCCAGACTATGGCTACACCTTC
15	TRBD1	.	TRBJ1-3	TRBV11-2	CASSAGGDKRNTIYF	TGTGCCAGCAGCGCAGGGGGCGATAAAAGAAACACCATATATTTT
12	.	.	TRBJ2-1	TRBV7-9	CASSHEGNEQFF	TGTGCCAGCAGCCATGAAGGGAATGAGCAGTTCTTC
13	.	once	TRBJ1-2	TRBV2	CASSVRQNYGYTF	TGTGCCAGCAGTGTAAGGCAGAACTATGGCTACACCTTC
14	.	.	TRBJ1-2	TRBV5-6	CASSLGGAGYGYTF	TGTGCCAGCAGCTTAGGTGGGGCAGGCTATGGCTACACCTTC
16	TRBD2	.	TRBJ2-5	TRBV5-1	CASSLGLAGLQETQYF	TGCGCCAGCAGCTTGGGACTAGCGGGCCTCCAAGAGACCCAGTACTTC
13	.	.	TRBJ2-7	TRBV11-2	CASSLGYTYEQYF	TGTGCCAGCAGCTTAGGGTACACCTACGAGCAGTACTTC
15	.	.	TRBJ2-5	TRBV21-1	CASSKRTGGLETQYF	TGTGCCAGCAGCAAACGGACAGGGGGCTTGGAGACCCAGTACTTC
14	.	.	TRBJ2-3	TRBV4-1	CASSRGLRTDTQYF	TGCGCCAGCAGCCGTGGACTGCGCACAGATACGCAGTATTTT
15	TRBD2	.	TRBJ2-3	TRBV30	CAWSGRLAGADTQYF	TGTGCCTGGAGTGGGCGCCTAGCGGGTGCAGATACGCAGTATTTT
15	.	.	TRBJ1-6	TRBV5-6	CASSAGGEGGSPLHF	TGTGCCAGCAGCGCCGGAGGGGAAGGGGGTTCACCCCTCCACTTT
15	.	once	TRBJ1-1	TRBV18	CASSPGAGVNTEAFF	TGTGCCAGCTCCCCGGGAGCAGGAGTGAACACTGAAGCTTTCTTT
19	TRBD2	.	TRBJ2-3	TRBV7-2	CASSLGLAGGSDSTDTQYF	TGTGCCAGCAGCTTAGGACTAGCGGGAGGGTCCGATAGCACAGATACGCAGTATTTT
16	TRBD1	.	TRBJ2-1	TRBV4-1	CASSQDTGTGGNEQFF	TGCGCCAGCAGCCAAGATACGGGGACAGGGGGCAATGAGCAGTTCTTC
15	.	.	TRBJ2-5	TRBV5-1	CASSLGVSGQETQYF	TGCGCCAGCAGCTTGGGGGTTAGCGGCCAAGAGACCCAGTACTTC
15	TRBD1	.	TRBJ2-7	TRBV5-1	CASSTTGGDVLEQYF	TGCGCCAGCAGCACCACAGGGGGCGATGTTCTCGAGCAGTACTTC
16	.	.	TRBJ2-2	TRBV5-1	CASSLGTLTNTGELFF	TGCGCCAGCAGTCTGGGGACACTAACGAACACCGGGGAGCTGTTTTTT
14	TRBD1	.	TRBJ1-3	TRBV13	CASSSFLTGTTIYF	TGTGCCAGCAGCTCCTTCCTGACAGGGACCACCATATATTTT
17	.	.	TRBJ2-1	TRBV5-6	CASSLLVADLATDEQFF	TGTGCCAGCAGCTTGTTAGTAGCGGACCTCGCGACGGATGAGCAGTTCTTC
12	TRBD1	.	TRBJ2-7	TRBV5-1	CASSLQGNEQYF	TGCGCCAGCAGTCTACAGGGGAACGAGCAGTACTTC
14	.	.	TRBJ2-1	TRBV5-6	CASSPQARINEQFF	TGTGCCAGCAGCCCCCAGGCTAGGATCAATGAGCAGTTCTTC
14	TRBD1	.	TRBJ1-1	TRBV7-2	CASSLGTVNTEAFF	TGTGCCAGCAGCTTGGGGACAGTGAACACTGAAGCTTTCTTT
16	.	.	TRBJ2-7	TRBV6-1	CASSEGEDRLSYEQYF	TGTGCCAGCAGTGAAGGAGAAGACAGGCTCTCCTACGAGCAGTACTTC
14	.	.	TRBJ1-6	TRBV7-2	CASSLAGVNSPLHF	TGTGCCAGCAGCTTAGCAGGGGTTAATTCACCCCTCCACTTT
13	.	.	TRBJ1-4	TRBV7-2	CASSPGGNEKLFF	TGTGCCAGCAGCCCCGGCGGGAATGAAAAACTGTTTTTT
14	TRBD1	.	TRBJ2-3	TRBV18	CASSLGTGENTQYF	TGTGCCAGCTCACTCGGGACAGGGGAGAATACGCAGTATTTT
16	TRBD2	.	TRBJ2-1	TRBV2	CASSVDPGGRGDEQFF	TGTGCCAGCAGCGTGGACCCGGGAGGAAGGGGCGATGAGCAGTTCTTC
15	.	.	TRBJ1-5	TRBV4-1	CASSQEDGLLSSQHF	TGCGCCAGCAGCCAAGAGGACGGATTGTTATCGTCCCAGCATTTT
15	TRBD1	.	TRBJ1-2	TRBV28	CASSLPRTGNYGYTF	TGTGCCAGCAGTCTGCCCAGGACAGGGAACTATGGCTACACCTTC
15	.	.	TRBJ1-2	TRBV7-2	CASSLAVGFGYGYTF	TGTGCCAGCAGCTTAGCCGTGGGGTTTGGCTATGGCTACACCTTC
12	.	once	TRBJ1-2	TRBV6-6	CASRRESYGYTF	TGTGCCAGCAGACGGGAATCCTATGGCTACACCTTC
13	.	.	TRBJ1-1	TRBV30	CAWSAGMNTEAFF	TGTGCCTGGAGTGCGGGGATGAACACTGAAGCTTTCTTT
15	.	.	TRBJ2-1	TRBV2	CASSPRGSSYNEQFF	TGTGCCAGCAGTCCACGGGGGAGCTCCTACAATGAGCAGTTCTTC
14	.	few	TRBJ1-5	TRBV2	CASSDAGGNQPQHF	TGTGCCAGCAGTGACGCCGGGGGAAATCAGCCCCAGCATTTT
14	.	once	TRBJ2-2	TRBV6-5	CASTRLTNTGELFF	TGTGCCAGCACGAGACTAACGAACACCGGGGAGCTGTTTTTT
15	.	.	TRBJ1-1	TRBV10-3	CAISARGEGATEAFF	TGTGCCATCAGTGCCCGAGGGGAGGGCGCCACTGAAGCTTTCTTT
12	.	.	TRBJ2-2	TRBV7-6	CASSLLVGELFF	TGTGCCAGCAGCTTATTGGTAGGGGAGCTGTTTTTT
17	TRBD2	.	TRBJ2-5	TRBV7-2	CASSLDWLAGRQETQYF	TGTGCCAGCAGCTTAGATTGGCTAGCGGGGAGACAAGAGACCCAGTACTTC
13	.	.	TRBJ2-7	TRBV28	CASTTTGPYEQYF	TGTGCCAGCACTACTACAGGGCCCTACGAGCAGTACTTC
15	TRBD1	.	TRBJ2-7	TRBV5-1	CASSLALTGHSEQYF	TGCGCCAGCAGCTTGGCTCTGACAGGGCACTCCGAGCAGTACTTC
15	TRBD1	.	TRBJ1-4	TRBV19	CASSGGQGIREKLFF	TGTGCCAGTAGTGGAGGACAGGGGATTAGAGAAAAACTGTTTTTT
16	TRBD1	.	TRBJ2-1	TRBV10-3	CAISINGQGVNNEQFF	TGTGCCATCAGTATAAATGGACAGGGGGTCAACAATGAGCAGTTCTTC
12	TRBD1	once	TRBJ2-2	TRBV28	CASNRGTGELFF	TGTGCCAGCAACAGGGGGACCGGGGAGCTGTTTTTT
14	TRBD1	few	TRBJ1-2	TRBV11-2	CASSSGTGFYGYTF	TGTGCCAGCAGCTCCGGGACAGGTTTCTATGGCTACACCTTC
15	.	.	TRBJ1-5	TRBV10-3	CAISPTVVGNQPQHF	TGTGCCATCAGCCCGACAGTGGTTGGCAATCAGCCCCAGCATTTT
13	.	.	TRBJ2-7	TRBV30	CAWSVAGGYEQYF	TGTGCCTGGAGTGTAGCCGGGGGCTACGAGCAGTACTTC